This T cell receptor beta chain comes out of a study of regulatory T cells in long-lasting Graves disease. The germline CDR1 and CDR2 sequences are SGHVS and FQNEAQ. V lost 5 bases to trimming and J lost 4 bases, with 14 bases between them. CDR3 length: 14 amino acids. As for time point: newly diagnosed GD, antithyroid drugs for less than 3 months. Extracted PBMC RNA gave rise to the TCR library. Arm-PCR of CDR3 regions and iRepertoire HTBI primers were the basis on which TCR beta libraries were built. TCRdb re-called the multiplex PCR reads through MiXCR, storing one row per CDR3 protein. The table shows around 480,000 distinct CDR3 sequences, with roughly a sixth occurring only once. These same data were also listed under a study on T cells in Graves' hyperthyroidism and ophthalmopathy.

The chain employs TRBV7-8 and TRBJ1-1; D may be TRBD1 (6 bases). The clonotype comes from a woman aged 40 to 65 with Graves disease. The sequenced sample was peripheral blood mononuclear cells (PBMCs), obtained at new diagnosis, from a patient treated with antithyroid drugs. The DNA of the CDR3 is TGTGCCAGCAGCACCCGGAGGGGGTTCACTGAAGCTTTCTTT. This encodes CASSTRRGFTEAFF.